These 18 T cell receptor beta chains were all obtained from the same sample, sequenced in a study of vaccination effects on CD4 cells after COVID-19. Which antigens these TCRs recognize remains unknown. Ahead of sequencing, the ViraFEST assay grew antigen-specific CD4+ T cells using viral peptide pools. Cultured cells yielded isolated CD4+ T cells after approximately nine days. Produced via immunoSEQ multiplex PCR; TCRdb's table is partial and in-frame only. The sample includes tens of thousands of clones, 75% to 90% of them seen just once. The sample was CD4+ T cells from PBMCs cultured with HCoV-229E spike peptides, taken before COVID-19 vaccination. The receptor source for this set is a human donor who received a COVID-19 vaccine.

This clone appeared a single time. The rearrangement joins TRBV11-2 to TRBJ2-2; the D call may be TRBD1 or TRBD2 (5 bases each). Germline-derived CDR1 and CDR2 are SGHAT and FQNNGV. V lost 5 bases and J 4 bases, leaving 14 bases between the germline ends. The CDR3 covers 15 residues. The CDR3 is CASSQEPGTTGELFF. The CDR3 DNA reads as TGTGCCAGCAGCCAGGAACCGGGGACCACCGGGGAGCTGTTTTTT.

The V gene is TRBV11-3, the J gene TRBJ2-2; 11 bases are a match to TRBD1. CDR3 length: 15 amino acids. Germline V gene data show CDR1 as SGHNT and CDR2 as YENEEA. Trimming cost V 5 bases and J 7 bases; bases outside gene matches: 6. CDR3 DNA: TGTGCCAGCAGCCGCGGACAGGGGGCGGACGGGGAGCTGTTTTTT. It codes for CASSRGQGADGELFF. Filled out from reference TRBV11-3 and TRBJ2-2, the complete variable domain reads EAGVVQSPRYKIIEKKQPVAFWCNPISGHNTLYWYLQNLGQGPELLIRYENEEAVDDSQLPKDRFSAERLKGVDSTLKIQPAELGDSAVYLCASSRGQGADGELFFGEGSRLTVL.

V is TRBV18 and J is TRBJ1-3; 7 bases map to TRBD1. The CDR3 spans 18 residues. Germline V lookup: CDR1 KGHSH, CDR2 LQKENI. The V gene end was trimmed by 3 bases and the J gene end by 0 bases; junction bases not matched to a gene: 11. CDR3 DNA: TGTGCCAGCTCACCTTATACTACGACAGGGACCTCTGGAAACACCATATATTTT. This codes for CASSPYTTTGTSGNTIYF.

J is TRBJ1-3 and V is TRBV30; 7 positions match TRBD1. There are 13 residues in the CDR3. The germline CDR1 and CDR2 sequences are GTSNPN and SVGIG (reference sequence). Losses at the gene ends were 5 bases for V and 0 bases for J; bases not matched to a gene: 1. The CDR3 loop is CAWQGVSGNTIYF. The DNA for the CDR3 is TGTGCCTGGCAGGGGGTCTCTGGAAACACCATATATTTT.

The chain has TRBV10-2 and TRBJ1-5, with TRBD1 as a possible D gene (5 bases). The CDR3 extends over 15 amino acids. Trimming stripped 2 bases from V and 1 base from J, with 9 bases between. Germline loops: CDR1 WSHSY, CDR2 SAAADI. The CDR3 spells CASSEGGASNQPQHF. CDR3 sequence (DNA): TGCGCCAGCAGTGAGGGCGGGGCAAGCAATCAGCCCCAGCATTTT.

The chain has TRBV7-2 and TRBJ2-7, with a weak D call TRBD1 (6 bases). Trimming took 5 bases from V and 7 from J, leaving 15 bases between them. The CDR3 contains 13 residues. Germline V gene data show CDR1 as SGHTA and CDR2 as FQGNSA. This CDR3 is CASSRQVSGEQYV. CDR3 in DNA: TGTGCCAGCAGCCGACAGGTCTCGGGGGAGCAGTACGTC.

This clone occurred once. The chain recombines TRBV6-5 with TRBJ1-1; TRBD1 matches at 10 bases. Germline lookup yields CDR1 MNHEY and CDR2 SVGAGI. After removal of 4 bases from V and 4 bases from J, the junction contained 3 bases not matched to a gene. The CDR3 consists of 14 residues. The DNA of the CDR3 is TGTGCCAGCAGTTTCGACAGGGGGCTCACTGAAGCTTTCTTT. Translating gives CASSFDRGLTEAFF.

The rearrangement joins TRBV30 to TRBJ2-4; TRBD2 aligns across 8 bases. CDR3 size: 14 residues. Germline V gene data show CDR1 as GTSNPN and CDR2 as SVGIG (reference sequence). V gave up 2 bases and J gave up 6 bases; unmatched junction bases: 6. CDR3 DNA: TGTGCCTGGAGTACCGGGGGGGACATAAACATTCAGTACTTC. Amino acid sequence: CAWSTGGDINIQYF.

V gene TRBV18 combines with J gene TRBJ1-1, with D possibly being TRBD1 (5 bases). Germline loops: CDR1 KGHSH, CDR2 LQKENI. The CDR3 spans 14 residues. V lost 3 bases, J lost 6 bases, and 14 bases lay in between. DNA of the CDR3: TGTGCCAGCTCACCCGGGACTCTCACTTCTGAAGCTTTCTTT. Its protein is CASSPGTLTSEAFF.

The V gene is TRBV12-3 or TRBV12-4, the J gene TRBJ2-5; D might be TRBD1 (5 bases). V dropped 3 bases and J dropped 5 bases, with 10 bases sitting between them. The CDR3 runs 13 residues. The CDR3 sequence: CASSFQPGETQYF. The CDR3 DNA reads as TGTGCCAGCAGTTTCCAGCCAGGGGAGACCCAGTACTTC.

The genes are TRBV2 and TRBJ2-7; a weak D match, TRBD2 (5 bases). The CDR3 is made up of 14 amino acids. Germline V lookup: CDR1 SNHLY, CDR2 FYNNEI. Trimming stripped 6 bases from V and 1 base from J, with 13 bases between. CDR3 residues: CASRRVSSSYEQYV. CDR3 coding DNA: TGTGCCAGCAGGAGGGTTAGTTCATCCTACGAGCAGTACGTC.

The rearrangement uses TRBV18 and TRBJ2-7; no clear D gene. The ends were cut back, 1 base at V and 7 bases at J, with 11 bases in the middle. The CDR3 sequence is 13 residues long. Germline-derived CDR1 and CDR2 are KGHSH and LQKENI. The CDR3 spells CASSPLETAEQYV. As DNA, the CDR3 is TGTGCCAGCTCACCACTCGAAACGGCTGAGCAGTACGTC.

This clone appeared a few times. The genes are TRBV5-6 and TRBJ1-1; perhaps TRBD1 as D (6 bases). Germline V CDR1 and CDR2: SGHDT, YYEEEE. The V end was cut by 0 bases, the J end by 6 bases, with 15 bases between. This CDR3 contains 15 residues. The CDR3, as DNA: TGTGCCAGCAGCTTGGCCGGGGGGGCGCTGGCTGAAGCTTTCTTT. Translation gives CASSLAGGALAEAFF.

The chain recombines TRBV2 with TRBJ1-4; D ambiguous. The V gene lost 6 bases and the J gene lost 4 bases, with 18 bases spanning the gap. CDR3 length: 16 residues. Germline V gene lookup returns CDR1 SNHLY and CDR2 FYNNEI. Here the CDR3 reads CASSGQGLGSNEKLFF. CDR3 bases: TGTGCCAGCAGCGGCCAAGGACTGGGAAGTAATGAAAAACTGTTTTTT. The full variable domain, in which reference TRBV2 and TRBJ1-4 provide the parts outside the CDR3, is EPEVTQTPSHQVTQMGQEVILRCVPISNHLYFYWYRQILGQKVEFLVSFYNNEISEKSEIFDDQFSVERPDGSNFTLKIRSTKLEDSAMYFCASSGQGLGSNEKLFFGSGTQLSVL.

The chain combines TRBV20-1 with TRBJ1-5; D remains unclear. Germline-derived CDR1 and CDR2 are DFQATT and SNEGSKA (reference sequence). This CDR3 is 11 amino acids long. Trimming stripped 5 bases from V and 7 bases from J, with 9 bases between. CDR3 sequence reads: CSAGGLQPQHF. CDR3 DNA: TGCAGTGCTGGTGGGTTACAGCCCCAGCATTTT.

This clone turned up a few times. Written as DNA, the CDR3 is TGTGCCAGCAGCTTAAACTTAGGGACAAGGAATCAGCCCCAGCATTTT. Its translation: CASSLNLGTRNQPQHF. The gene calls are TRBV7-9 and TRBJ1-5; D is perhaps TRBD1 (6 bases). V shed 2 bases and J shed 4 bases, with 15 bases lying between them. The germline CDR1 and CDR2 sequences are SEHNR and FQNEAQ (reference sequence). This CDR3 region has 16 residues. The full variable domain, in which reference TRBV7-9 and TRBJ1-5 provide the parts outside the CDR3, is DTGVSQNPRHKITKRGQNVTFRCDPISEHNRLYWYRQTLGQGPEFLTYFQNEAQLEKSRLLSDRFSAERPKGSFSTLEIQRTEQGDSAMYLCASSLNLGTRNQPQHFGDGTRLSIL.

V gene TRBV30 combines with J gene TRBJ1-3, with D hard to call. V was clipped by 3 bases and J by 5 bases, with 20 bases between them. CDR1 GTSNPN and CDR2 SVGIG come from the germline V gene (reference sequence). There are 16 residues in the CDR3. This CDR3 reads CAWRPAVGEIRNTIYF. As DNA, the CDR3 is TGTGCCTGGAGACCCGCCGTTGGGGAGATAAGAAACACCATATATTTT.

The chain uses TRBV28 and TRBJ1-2, with D possibly being TRBD1 (6 bases). Germline V gene sequence: CDR1 MDHEN, CDR2 SYDVKM. V lost 8 bases, J lost 8 bases, and 15 bases lay in between. The CDR3 is 12 residues long. CDR3 DNA: TGTGCCAGCGGGGGCCACGGTGAGGGCTACACCTTC. It translates to CASGGHGEGYTF.